This T cell receptor beta chain originates from a study of blood T cells in healthy people across ages. In the study overall: Roughly one uniquely barcoded beta molecule per two T cells was captured.

Per-sample PBMC isolation yielded at least 6.5 million cells. The total RNA that was extracted per sample amounted to at least 5.5 micrograms. This CDR3 comprises 14 residues. With 0 bases removed from V and 6 bases from J, the gap between germline ends came to 11 bases. In germline, CDR1 is SGDLS, CDR2 YYNGEE. PCR was performed a second time for about 7 to 11 cycles using a sample-barcoded 5' primer and a J-beta primer mix. MiXCR, applied by TCRdb to the 5' RACE reads, yields one record per CDR3 protein. This repertoire shows 850,000 to 1,000,000 distinct CDR3 sequences, roughly 50% found once; its top ten account for 20% to 25%.

This rearrangement joins TRBV9 to TRBJ2-3; no firm D call. The sequence was collected from a woman in her sixties or seventies in good health. Sequencing was performed on blood. The CDR3 sequence: CASSVAGSMDTQYF. As DNA, the CDR3 is TGTGCCAGCAGCGTAGCCGGATCAATGGATACGCAGTATTTT. The full variable domain, rest sourced from reference TRBV9 and TRBJ2-3, is DSGVTQTPKHLITATGQRVTLRCSPRSGDLSVYWYQQSLDQGLQFLIQYYNGEERAKGNILERFSAQQFPDLHSELNLSSLELGDSALYFCASSVAGSMDTQYFGPGTRLTVL.